These T cell receptor beta chains were read from a single sample in a study of T cells in Graves' hyperthyroidism and ophthalmopathy. TCRdb used MiXCR to reprocess the multiplex PCR reads, holding one entry per CDR3 protein. The sample lists fewer than 750,000 distinct CDR3 sequences, more than 12% occurring once. Sequencing was carried out using blood. Every receptor here comes from a woman between 50 and 59 years old with Graves' ophthalmopathy. Both conserved end residues are part of each CDR3. The D gene is left open where the match is weak. A row's size may be missing; if present it is once, few, many or a size class.

many	TRBV11-3	.	13	TRBJ2-3	TGTGCCAGCAGCTTAAGGGTCACAGATACGCAGTATTTT	CASSLRVTDTQYF
many	TRBV7-2	.	15	TRBJ1-1	TGTGCCAGCAGCTTTTATGCTGGAGTGAACACTGAAGCTTTCTTT	CASSFYAGVNTEAFF
.	TRBV28	TRBD2	16	TRBJ2-2	TGTGCCAGCCAGGGACTACTAGCGGGAGTAGCCGGGGAGCTGTTTTTT	CASQGLLAGVAGELFF
.	TRBV19	.	13	TRBJ2-7	TGTGCCAGTAGTATACGTTGGTTTTCCGAGCAGTACTTC	CASSIRWFSEQYF
many	TRBV13	TRBD2	15	TRBJ2-1	TGTGCCAGCAGCGTCGGGAGGGCCGGCTACAATGAGCAGTTCTTC	CASSVGRAGYNEQFF
few	TRBV20-1	TRBD1	13	TRBJ2-7	TGCAGTGCTAGAGACCGGACAGGGTACGAGCAGTACTTC	CSARDRTGYEQYF
many	TRBV12-3/TRBV12-4	TRBD2	15	TRBJ2-3	TGTGCCAGCAGTTTGAGCGGGAGGTACACAGATACGCAGTATTTT	CASSLSGRYTDTQYF
many	TRBV5-1	.	16	TRBJ1-3	TGCGCCAGCAGCTTGGCCACGATACGCTCTGGAAACACCATATATTTT	CASSLATIRSGNTIYF
many	TRBV28	TRBD2	15	TRBJ2-3	TGTGCCAGCAGTCTGCCTAGCGGGGGCACAGATACGCAGTATTTT	CASSLPSGGTDTQYF
.	TRBV11-3	.	12	TRBJ2-1	TGTGCCAGCAGCTTACAAGGCGGTGAGCAGTTCTTC	CASSLQGGEQFF
.	TRBV6-1	.	13	TRBJ1-1	TGTGCCAGCAGTCGAGGACAGCTGGCTGAAGCTTTCTTT	CASSRGQLAEAFF
.	TRBV20-1	TRBD2	16	TRBJ2-2	TGCAGTGCCCTCCAACTAGCGGGAGGGGACACCGGGGAGCTGTTTTTT	CSALQLAGGDTGELFF
many	TRBV5-1	.	15	TRBJ2-5	TGCGCCAGCAGCTTGTACATGACGGGGCAAGAGACCCAGTACTTC	CASSLYMTGQETQYF
.	TRBV5-1	.	13	TRBJ2-2	TGCGCCAGCAGAATTCAGGGGAGCGGGGAGCTGTTTTTT	CASRIQGSGELFF
many	TRBV5-1	.	14	TRBJ2-2	TGCGCCAGCAGCCTAACTCGGAACACCGGGGAGCTGTTTTTT	CASSLTRNTGELFF
.	TRBV12-5	.	14	TRBJ1-2	TGTGCTAGTGGCACAGGGCAGGCCCCCTATGGCTACACCTTC	CASGTGQAPYGYTF
many	TRBV28	TRBD2	15	TRBJ2-1	TGTGCCAGCAGTTTAAGAGGACTAGCGGCCAATGAGCAGTTCTTC	CASSLRGLAANEQFF
few	TRBV20-1	.	14	TRBJ1-4	TGCAGTGCCGAGTCCGGGACCCAAAATGAAAAACTGTTTTTT	CSAESGTQNEKLFF
.	TRBV27	TRBD1	17	TRBJ1-1	TGTGCCAGCAGTTCTCACACAGGGGGCCAAATGGACGCTGAAGCTTTCTTT	CASSSHTGGQMDAEAFF